Reported below is one T cell receptor beta chain. Its antigen is not known. Using immunoSEQ multiplex PCR, the repertoire was profiled, and TCRdb retains in-frame clones only, with some absent. The sample yields roughly 34,000 clones, roughly 84% seen once. The sample comes from a study of OX40 agonist ivuxolimab in advanced cancers. Turning to the study itself: Participants averaged 60 years of age (range roughly 23 to 85) and were roughly 83% male.

Notes on the study in general: The investigators did not determine what antigen specificity the expanded peripheral T cells had. Both blood CD4+ and CD8+ T cells showed clonal growth by week 6 at 0.1 to 3.0 mg/kg.

The sample here was CD4+ or CD8+ T cells sorted from blood, taken in a trial of the OX40 agonist ivuxolimab. This clonotype originated in an adult with an advanced solid tumor such as melanoma, head and neck, liver or kidney cancer.

The CDR3 coding sequence is TGTGCCAGCAGGGGTGGTAATAATTCACCCCTCCACTTT. Its protein is CASRGGNNSPLHF. The chain carries TRBV2 and TRBJ1-6, with D unresolved. Looked up from germline, CDR1 is SNHLY and CDR2 is FYNNEI. The CDR3 contains 13 residues. The V end was cut by 6 bases, the J end by 5 bases, with 8 bases between. Based on the CDR3 plus reference TRBV2 and TRBJ1-6, the full variable domain is EPEVTQTPSHQVTQMGQEVILRCVPISNHLYFYWYRQILGQKVEFLVSFYNNEISEKSEIFDDQFSVERPDGSNFTLKIRSTKLEDSAMYFCASRGGNNSPLHFGNGTRLTVT.